The 15 T cell receptor beta chains below were found in one sample sequenced in a study of blood T cell repertoires in COVID-19 (TCRdb year 2020). Receptors were amplified or captured by the immunoSEQ multiplex PCR assay. TCRdb stores this immuneACCESS table with in-frame sequences only. Part of the clones is absent; in the studies checked, under half of the shortfall reflects unresolved V genes, and no reason is known for the rest. Counted in this sample were tens of thousands of clones; approximately 85% of them appeared once. Of the sample, under 35% is held by the ten largest clones. The sample consisted of peripheral blood. These receptors were taken from a human donor in a cohort sampled during active COVID-19.

This clone was seen a handful of times. The CDR3 DNA reads TGTGCCAGCAGTGAAGGGGTTATGGCAGGCGTTGAAGCTTTCTTT. As protein: CASSEGVMAGVEAFF. The chain uses TRBV6-1 and TRBJ1-1; D is unresolved. Between the trimmed V and J ends, which lost 1 base and 7 bases, there was a span of 16 bases. The CDR3 length is 15 residues. Germline loops: CDR1 MNHNS, CDR2 SASEGT.

The chain has TRBV2 and TRBJ2-3; TRBD1 matches 8 bases. Germline values: CDR1 SNHLY, CDR2 FYNNEI. Unmatched junction bases numbered 2, after V lost 2 bases and J lost 4 bases. The length of the CDR3 is 14 residues. The chain's CDR3 is CASSEQGAADTQYF. CDR3 nucleotide sequence: TGTGCCAGCAGTGAACAGGGGGCGGCAGATACGCAGTATTTT.

This chain uses TRBV7-3 with TRBJ2-7; the match to TRBD1 covers 9 bases. The CDR3 has 16 amino acids. Germline CDR1 and CDR2: SGHTA and FQGTGA. Trimming at V came to 7 bases and at J to 5 bases, leaving 15 bases not matched to a gene. The CDR3 is CASTKVGTGCRDEQYF. In nucleotides, the CDR3 is TGTGCCAGCACCAAGGTCGGGACAGGGTGTCGCGACGAGCAGTACTTC.

This chain joins TRBV5-1 and TRBJ1-1; perhaps TRBD1 as D (6 bases). Trimming took off 4 bases at V and 4 bases at J, with 17 bases between the two ends. The CDR3 runs 15 residues. The V gene's germline CDR1 is SGHRS and CDR2 YFSETQ. This CDR3 is CASSPRDTWGTEAFF. DNA of the CDR3: TGCGCCAGCAGCCCCCGGGACACCTGGGGCACTGAAGCTTTCTTT.

Sample share makes this clone medium-sized. V is TRBV6-6 and J is TRBJ1-2; 10 bases fit TRBD1. CDR3 length equals 13 residues. In germline, CDR1 is MNHNY, CDR2 SVGAGI (reference sequence). V lost 5 bases, J lost 4 bases, and 1 base stayed unmatched. CDR3 sequence: CASSRDRGYGYTF. The DNA for the CDR3 is TGTGCCAGCAGTCGGGACAGGGGCTATGGCTACACCTTC.

The chain carries TRBV29-1 and TRBJ2-5, with 10 nucleotides matching TRBD2. Germline V CDR1 and CDR2: SQVTM, ANQGSEA. The CDR3 is 14 residues long. The ends lost 4 bases at V and 5 bases at J; junction bases unmatched: 7. The CDR3 sequence: CSVGAGGPGETQYF. CDR3 nucleotide sequence: TGCAGCGTTGGAGCGGGGGGGCCGGGGGAGACCCAGTACTTC.

The chain recombines TRBV18 with TRBJ2-3; 8 bases align to TRBD1. The V gene end was trimmed by 6 bases and the J gene end by 3 bases; junction bases not matched to a gene: 14. CDR1 is KGHSH and CDR2 is LQKENI in the germline V gene. The CDR3 sequence is 17 residues long. In DNA, the CDR3 is TGTGCCAGCTCGCCCACGGGTCAGGGGGCAGTGACAGATACGCAGTATTTT. The encoded protein is CASSPTGQGAVTDTQYF. The full variable domain, rest sourced from reference TRBV18 and TRBJ2-3, is NAGVMQNPRHLVRRRGQEARLRCSPMKGHSHVYWYRQLPEEGLKFMVYLQKENIIDESGMPKERFSAEFPKEGPSILRIQQVVRGDSAAYFCASSPTGQGAVTDTQYFGPGTRLTVL.

This clone was detected only once. The genes are TRBV5-1 and TRBJ1-1; D unclear. V shed 4 bases and J shed 1 base, with 14 bases lying between them. Germline V gives CDR1 SGHRS, CDR2 YFSETQ. CDR3 length: 15 residues. The CDR3: CASSTLPGQNTEAFF. The CDR3 DNA reads TGCGCCAGCAGCACCTTACCAGGCCAGAACACTGAAGCTTTCTTT.

In DNA form, the CDR3 reads TGTGCCAGCAGTCCATCCCCAGGGGTGAACACTGAAGCTTTCTTT. Residues: CASSPSPGVNTEAFF. This sequence joins TRBV28 and TRBJ1-1, with a tentative D call TRBD1 (6 bases). CDR3 length equals 15 residues. Germline CDR1 and CDR2: MDHEN and SYDVKM. V shed 5 bases and J shed 0 bases, with 13 bases lying between them.

The chain uses TRBV4-2 and TRBJ1-5; TRBD1 matches at 7 bases. V trimming: 4 bases; J trimming: 4 bases; junction bases outside the gene matches: 7. The CDR3 totals 15 residues. CDR1 and CDR2 (germline): LGHNA, YNFKEQ. CDR3 sequence reads: CASSPQGTDNQPQHF. CDR3 DNA sequence: TGTGCCAGCAGCCCCCAAGGGACAGATAATCAGCCCCAGCATTTT.

The chain has TRBV29-1 and TRBJ1-1; maybe TRBD1 (6 bases). V lost 4 bases and J 0 bases, leaving 18 bases between the germline ends. Germline-derived CDR1 and CDR2 are SQVTM and ANQGSEA. There are 16 residues in the CDR3. The CDR3 DNA sequence: TGCAGCGTTGCCCTTCGGGGGGCGCAGGTGAACACTGAAGCTTTCTTT. Amino acids: CSVALRGAQVNTEAFF. Looking up the rest from reference TRBV29-1 and TRBJ1-1 gives the full variable domain: SAVISQKPSRDICQRGTSLTIQCQVDSQVTMMFWYRQQPGQSLTLIATANQGSEATYESGFVIDKFPISRPNLTFSTLTVSNMSPEDSSIYLCSVALRGAQVNTEAFFGQGTRLTVV.

V gene TRBV18 combines with J gene TRBJ2-7; D not certain. Germline CDR1 is KGHSH and CDR2 is LQKENI. This CDR3 spans 12 amino acids. Trimming took 4 bases from V and 2 from J, leaving 6 bases between them. CDR3 amino acids: CASSLETYEQYF. The CDR3 DNA follows: TGTGCCAGCTCACTGGAGACCTACGAGCAGTACTTC. The full variable domain, completed using reference TRBV18 and TRBJ2-7, is NAGVMQNPRHLVRRRGQEARLRCSPMKGHSHVYWYRQLPEEGLKFMVYLQKENIIDESGMPKERFSAEFPKEGPSILRIQQVVRGDSAAYFCASSLETYEQYFGPGTRLTVT.

This chain links TRBV10-3 with TRBJ2-7; 9 bases align to TRBD1. Germline values: CDR1 ENHRY, CDR2 SYGVKD. V lost 5 bases, J lost 2 bases, and 7 bases stayed unmatched. This CDR3 has 15 amino acids. CDR3 bases: TGTGCCATCAGTAATGCCGGGACAGGGACCTACGAGCAGTACTTC. Residues: CAISNAGTGTYEQYF.

V usage is TRBV4-2 and J usage is TRBJ2-1; TRBD2 might be the D (6 bases). CDR1 LGHNA and CDR2 YNFKEQ come from the germline V gene. V lost 1 base and J 3 bases, leaving 10 bases between the germline ends. The CDR3 is 15 amino acids. The CDR3 region is CASSQGPGDYNEQFF. Here the CDR3 DNA reads TGTGCCAGCAGCCAAGGTCCGGGGGACTACAATGAGCAGTTCTTC.

The chain couples TRBV4-1 to TRBJ2-1; weak D call: TRBD2 (6 bases). This CDR3 has 16 residues. V was trimmed by 0 bases and J by 1 base, leaving 10 bases between them. The germline V gene has CDR1 MGHRA and CDR2 YSYEKL. CDR3 nucleotide sequence: TGCGCCAGCAGCCAAGAGATAGGGACTTCCTACAATGAGCAGTTCTTC. As protein: CASSQEIGTSYNEQFF.